This T cell receptor (beta chain) stems from a study of glioma-infiltrating T cells after dendritic cell vaccination. This CDR3 spans 13 amino acids. Trimming left V 5 bases short and J 3 bases short, with 10 bases between. Germline values: CDR1 SGHTA, CDR2 FQGTGA. Regarding time point: after dendritic cell vaccination, including at tumor progression/relapse. This clone was counted once. The PCR used 60 V beta and 13 J beta primers. Profiling relied on immunoSEQ multiplex PCR, and the TCRdb table lists in-frame clones only, not all of them. The sample lists fewer than 65,000 clones; roughly 90% were seen once.

V gene TRBV7-3 combines with J gene TRBJ1-1; no definite D call. Source: blood, taken after dendritic cell vaccination. The receptor's source is a human donor with glioblastoma. The CDR3 nucleotides read TGTGCCAGCAGCAGTACACGGGACACTGAAGCTTTCTTT. Its translation: CASSSTRDTEAFF.